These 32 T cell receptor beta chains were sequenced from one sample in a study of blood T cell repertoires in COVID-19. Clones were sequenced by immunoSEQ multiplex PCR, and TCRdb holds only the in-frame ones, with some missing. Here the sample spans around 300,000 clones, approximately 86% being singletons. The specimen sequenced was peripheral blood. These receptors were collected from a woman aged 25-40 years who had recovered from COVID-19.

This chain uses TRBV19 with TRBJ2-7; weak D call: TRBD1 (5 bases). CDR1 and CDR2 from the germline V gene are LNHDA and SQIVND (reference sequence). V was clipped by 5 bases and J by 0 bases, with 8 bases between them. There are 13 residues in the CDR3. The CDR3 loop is CASSADSSYEQYF. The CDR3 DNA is TGTGCCAGTAGTGCAGACAGCTCCTACGAGCAGTACTTC.

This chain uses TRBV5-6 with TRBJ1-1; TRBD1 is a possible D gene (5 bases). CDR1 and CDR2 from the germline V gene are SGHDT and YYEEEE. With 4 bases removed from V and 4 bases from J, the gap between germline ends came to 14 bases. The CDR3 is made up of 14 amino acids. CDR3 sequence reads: CASSDQMGGTEAFF. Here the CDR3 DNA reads TGTGCCAGCAGCGACCAGATGGGGGGCACTGAAGCTTTCTTT. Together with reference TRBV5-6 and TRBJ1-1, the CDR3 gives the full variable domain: DAGVTQSPTHLIKTRGQQVTLRCSPKSGHDTVSWYQQALGQGPQFIFQYYEEEERQRGNFPDRFSGHQFPNYSSELNVNALLLGDSALYLCASSDQMGGTEAFFGQGTRLTVV.

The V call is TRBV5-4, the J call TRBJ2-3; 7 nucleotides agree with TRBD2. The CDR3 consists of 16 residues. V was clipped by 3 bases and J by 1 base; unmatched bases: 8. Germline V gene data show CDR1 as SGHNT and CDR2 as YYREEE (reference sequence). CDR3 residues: CASSSGGDRRTDTQYF. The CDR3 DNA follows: TGTGCCAGCAGCTCGGGGGGTGATCGTCGCACAGATACGCAGTATTTT.

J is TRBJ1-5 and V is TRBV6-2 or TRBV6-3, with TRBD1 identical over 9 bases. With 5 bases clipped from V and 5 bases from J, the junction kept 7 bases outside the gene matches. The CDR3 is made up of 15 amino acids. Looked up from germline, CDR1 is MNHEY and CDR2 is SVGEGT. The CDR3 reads CASSQGQGGDQPQHF. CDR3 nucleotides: TGTGCCAGCAGTCAGGGACAGGGAGGGGATCAGCCCCAGCATTTT.

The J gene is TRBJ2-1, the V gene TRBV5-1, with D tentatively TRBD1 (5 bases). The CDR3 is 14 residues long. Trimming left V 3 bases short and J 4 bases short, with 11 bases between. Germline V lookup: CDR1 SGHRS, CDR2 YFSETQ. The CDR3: CASSSPRDYNEQFF. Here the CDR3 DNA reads TGCGCCAGCAGCTCTCCCAGGGATTACAATGAGCAGTTCTTC.

The CDR3 nucleotides read TGTGCCAGCGCGTTGAGGGAGGGCTTCACCGGGGAGCTGTTTTTT. Translating it yields CASALREGFTGELFF. This chain joins TRBV11-2 and TRBJ2-2; 7 bases agree with TRBD2. CDR1 is SGHAT and CDR2 is FQNNGV in the germline V gene. The CDR3 totals 15 residues. Losses at the gene ends were 8 bases for V and 4 bases for J; bases not matched to a gene: 10.

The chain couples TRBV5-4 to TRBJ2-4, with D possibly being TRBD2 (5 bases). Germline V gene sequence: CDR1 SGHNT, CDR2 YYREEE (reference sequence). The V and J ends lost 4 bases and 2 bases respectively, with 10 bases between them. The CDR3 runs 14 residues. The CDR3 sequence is CASSPDSPKNIQYF. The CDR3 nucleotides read TGTGCCAGCAGCCCGGACTCTCCCAAAAACATTCAGTACTTC.

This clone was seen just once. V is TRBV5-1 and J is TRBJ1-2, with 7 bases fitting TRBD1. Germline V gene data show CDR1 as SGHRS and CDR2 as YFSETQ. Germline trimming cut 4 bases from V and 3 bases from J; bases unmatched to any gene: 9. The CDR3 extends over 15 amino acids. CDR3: CASSALQGGYYGYTF. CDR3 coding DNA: TGCGCCAGCAGCGCCCTCCAGGGGGGATACTATGGCTACACCTTC.

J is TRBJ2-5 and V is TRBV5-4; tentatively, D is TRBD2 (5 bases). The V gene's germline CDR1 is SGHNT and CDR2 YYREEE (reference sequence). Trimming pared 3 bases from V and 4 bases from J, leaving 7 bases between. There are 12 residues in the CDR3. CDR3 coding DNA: TGTGCCAGCAGCTCTGAGGGAGAGACCCAGTACTTC. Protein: CASSSEGETQYF.

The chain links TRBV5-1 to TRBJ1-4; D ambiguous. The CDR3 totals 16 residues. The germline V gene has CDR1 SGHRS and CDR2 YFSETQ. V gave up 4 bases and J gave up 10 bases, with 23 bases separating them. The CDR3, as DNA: TGCGCCAGCAGCCCCGGTATGTCCTCCTCGGGGTCAAAACTGTTTTTT. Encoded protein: CASSPGMSSSGSKLFF.

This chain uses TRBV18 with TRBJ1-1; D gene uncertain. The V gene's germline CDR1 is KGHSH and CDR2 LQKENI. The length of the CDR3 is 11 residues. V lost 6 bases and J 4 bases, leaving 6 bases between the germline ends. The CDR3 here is CASSSITEAFF. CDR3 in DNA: TGTGCCAGCTCGTCTATCACTGAAGCTTTCTTT.

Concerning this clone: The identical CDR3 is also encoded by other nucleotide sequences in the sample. The CDR3: CASSYSQGNTEAFF. The CDR3 DNA reads TGTGCCAGCAGTTACTCCCAGGGGAACACTGAAGCTTTCTTT. The chain combines TRBV6-5 with TRBJ1-1, with TRBD1 as a possible D gene (5 bases). CDR1 MNHEY and CDR2 SVGAGI come from the germline V gene. V was clipped by 0 bases and J by 1 base, with 6 bases between them. The CDR3 is 14 residues long.

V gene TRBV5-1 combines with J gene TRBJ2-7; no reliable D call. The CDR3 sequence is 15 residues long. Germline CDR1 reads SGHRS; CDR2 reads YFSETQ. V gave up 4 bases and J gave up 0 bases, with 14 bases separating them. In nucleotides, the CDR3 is TGCGCCAGCAGCCTCCTCATACAGTCCTCCTACGAGCAGTACTTC. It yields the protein CASSLLIQSSYEQYF.

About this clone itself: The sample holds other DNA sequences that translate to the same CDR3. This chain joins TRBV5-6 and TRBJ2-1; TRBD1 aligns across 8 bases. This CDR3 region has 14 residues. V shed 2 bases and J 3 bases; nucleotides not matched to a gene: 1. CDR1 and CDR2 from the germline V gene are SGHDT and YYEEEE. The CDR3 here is CASSLGQGYNEQFF. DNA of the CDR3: TGTGCCAGCAGCTTAGGACAGGGCTACAATGAGCAGTTCTTC.

CDR3 in DNA: TGTGCCAGCAGCATACGGGTGCTAGCGGGACCCACAGATACGCAGTATTTT. Its protein is CASSIRVLAGPTDTQYF. The chain couples TRBV7-2 to TRBJ2-3; 9 positions agree with TRBD2. The junction had 11 bases not matched to a gene; V was cut back by 5 bases and J by 2 bases. The CDR3 covers 17 residues. CDR1 is SGHTA and CDR2 is FQGNSA in the germline V gene.

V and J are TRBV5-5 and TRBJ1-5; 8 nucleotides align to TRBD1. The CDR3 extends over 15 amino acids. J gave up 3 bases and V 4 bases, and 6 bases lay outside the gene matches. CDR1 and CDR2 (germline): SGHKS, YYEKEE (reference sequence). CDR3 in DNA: TGTGCCAGCAGCCGTACGGGACAGGACAATCAGCCCCAGCATTTT. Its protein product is CASSRTGQDNQPQHF.

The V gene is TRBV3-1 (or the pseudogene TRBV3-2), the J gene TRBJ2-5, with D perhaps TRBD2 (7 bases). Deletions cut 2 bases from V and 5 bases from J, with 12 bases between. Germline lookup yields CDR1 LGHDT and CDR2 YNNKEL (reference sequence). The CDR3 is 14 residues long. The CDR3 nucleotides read TGTGCCAGCAGCCAAAGGGGGGGGTTGGAGACCCAGTACTTC. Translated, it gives CASSQRGGLETQYF.

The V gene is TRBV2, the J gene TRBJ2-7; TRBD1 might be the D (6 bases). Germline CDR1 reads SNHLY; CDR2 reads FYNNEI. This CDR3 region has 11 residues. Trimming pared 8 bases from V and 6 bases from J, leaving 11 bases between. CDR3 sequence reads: CASVAGVEQYF. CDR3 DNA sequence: TGTGCCAGCGTGGCAGGGGTCGAGCAGTACTTC.

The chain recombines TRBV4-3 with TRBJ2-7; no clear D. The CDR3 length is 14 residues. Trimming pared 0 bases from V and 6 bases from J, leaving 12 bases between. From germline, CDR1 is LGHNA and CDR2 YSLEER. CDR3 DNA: TGCGCCAGCAGCCAAGATCTGGCAGGTGGCGAGCAGTACTTC. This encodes CASSQDLAGGEQYF.

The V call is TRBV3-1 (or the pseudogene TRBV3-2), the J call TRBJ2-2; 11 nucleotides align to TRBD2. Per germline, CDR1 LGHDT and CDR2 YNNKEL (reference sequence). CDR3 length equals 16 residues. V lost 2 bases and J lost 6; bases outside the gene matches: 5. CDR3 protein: CASSQRTSGSPGELFF. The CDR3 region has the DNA TGTGCCAGCAGCCAACGAACTAGCGGGAGTCCCGGGGAGCTGTTTTTT.

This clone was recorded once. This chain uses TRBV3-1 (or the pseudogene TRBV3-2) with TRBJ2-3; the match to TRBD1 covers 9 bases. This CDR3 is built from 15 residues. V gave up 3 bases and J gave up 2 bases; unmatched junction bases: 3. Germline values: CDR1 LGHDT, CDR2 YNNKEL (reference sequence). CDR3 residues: CASSQTGGHTDTQYF. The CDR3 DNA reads TGTGCCAGCAGCCAGACAGGGGGGCACACAGATACGCAGTATTTT.

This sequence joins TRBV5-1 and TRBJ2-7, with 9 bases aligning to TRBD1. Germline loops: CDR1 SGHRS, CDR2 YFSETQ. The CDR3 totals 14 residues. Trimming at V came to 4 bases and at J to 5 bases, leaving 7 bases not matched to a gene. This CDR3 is CASSTGQGTHEQYF. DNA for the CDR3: TGCGCCAGCAGCACCGGACAGGGGACCCACGAGCAGTACTTC.

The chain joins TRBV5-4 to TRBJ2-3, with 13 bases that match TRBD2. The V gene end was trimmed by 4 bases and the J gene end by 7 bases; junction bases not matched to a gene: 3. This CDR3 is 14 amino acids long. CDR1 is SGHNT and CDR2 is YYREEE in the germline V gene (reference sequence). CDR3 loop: CASSRTSGSHTQYF. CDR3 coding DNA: TGTGCCAGCAGCCGGACTAGCGGGAGTCATACGCAGTATTTT.

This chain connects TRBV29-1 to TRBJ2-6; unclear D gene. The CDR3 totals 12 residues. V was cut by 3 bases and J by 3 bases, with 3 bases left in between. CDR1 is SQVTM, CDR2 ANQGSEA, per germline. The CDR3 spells CSVDYGANVLTF. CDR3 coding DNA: TGCAGCGTTGATTATGGGGCCAACGTCCTGACTTTC.

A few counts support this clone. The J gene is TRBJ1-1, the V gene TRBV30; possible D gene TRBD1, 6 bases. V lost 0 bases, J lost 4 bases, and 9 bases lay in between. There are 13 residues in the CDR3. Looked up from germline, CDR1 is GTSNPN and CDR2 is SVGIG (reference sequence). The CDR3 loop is CAWSVARGTEAFF. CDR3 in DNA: TGTGCCTGGAGTGTAGCCAGGGGCACTGAAGCTTTCTTT. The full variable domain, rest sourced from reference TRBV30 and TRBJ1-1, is SQTIHQWPATLVQPVGSPLSLECTVEGTSNPNLYWYRQAAGRGLQLLFYSVGIGQISSEVPQNLSASRPQDRQFILSSKKLLLSDSGFYLCAWSVARGTEAFFGQGTRLTVV.

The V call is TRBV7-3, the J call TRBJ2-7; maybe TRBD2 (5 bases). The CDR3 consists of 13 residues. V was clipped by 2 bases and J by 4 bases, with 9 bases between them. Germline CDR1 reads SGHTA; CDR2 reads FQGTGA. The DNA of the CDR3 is TGTGCCAGCAGCTTAGCGGGCGCTTACGAGCAGTACTTC. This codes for CASSLAGAYEQYF.

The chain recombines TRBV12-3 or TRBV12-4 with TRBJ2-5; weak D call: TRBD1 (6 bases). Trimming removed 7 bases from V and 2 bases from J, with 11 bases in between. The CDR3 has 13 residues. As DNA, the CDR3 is TGTGCCAGCACTTGGACAGCGCAAGAGACCCAGTACTTC. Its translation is CASTWTAQETQYF.

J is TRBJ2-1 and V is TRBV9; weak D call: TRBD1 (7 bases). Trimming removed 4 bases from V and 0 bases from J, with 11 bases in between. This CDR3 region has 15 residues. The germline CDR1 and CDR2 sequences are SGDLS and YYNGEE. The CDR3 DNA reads TGTGCCAGCAGCCCAGGGGGGAGCTCCTACAATGAGCAGTTCTTC. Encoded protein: CASSPGGSSYNEQFF.

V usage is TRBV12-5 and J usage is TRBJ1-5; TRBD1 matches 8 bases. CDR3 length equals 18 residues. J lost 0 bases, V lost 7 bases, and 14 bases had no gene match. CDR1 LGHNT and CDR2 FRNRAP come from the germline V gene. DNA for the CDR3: TGTGCTAGTGAACTATTAGGACAGGGCTATTATAGCAATCAGCCCCAGCATTTT. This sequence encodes CASELLGQGYYSNQPQHF.

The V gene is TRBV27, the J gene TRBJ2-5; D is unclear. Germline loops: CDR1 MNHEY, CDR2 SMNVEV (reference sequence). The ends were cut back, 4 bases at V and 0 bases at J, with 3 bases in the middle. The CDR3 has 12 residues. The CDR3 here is CASSSNQETQYF. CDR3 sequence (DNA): TGTGCCAGCAGTTCCAACCAAGAGACCCAGTACTTC.

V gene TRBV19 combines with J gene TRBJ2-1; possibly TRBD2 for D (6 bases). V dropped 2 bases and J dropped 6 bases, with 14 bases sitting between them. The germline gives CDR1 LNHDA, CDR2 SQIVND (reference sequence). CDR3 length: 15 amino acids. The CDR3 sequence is CASSIFSGRSNEQFF. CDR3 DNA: TGTGCCAGTAGTATATTCTCAGGGAGGTCCAATGAGCAGTTCTTC.

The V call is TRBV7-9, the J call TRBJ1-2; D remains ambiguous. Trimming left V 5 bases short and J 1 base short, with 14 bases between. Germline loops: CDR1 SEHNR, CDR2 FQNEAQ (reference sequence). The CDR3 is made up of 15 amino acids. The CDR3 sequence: CASSPGLTLNYGYTF. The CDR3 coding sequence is TGTGCCAGCAGCCCCGGACTGACACTTAACTATGGCTACACCTTC.